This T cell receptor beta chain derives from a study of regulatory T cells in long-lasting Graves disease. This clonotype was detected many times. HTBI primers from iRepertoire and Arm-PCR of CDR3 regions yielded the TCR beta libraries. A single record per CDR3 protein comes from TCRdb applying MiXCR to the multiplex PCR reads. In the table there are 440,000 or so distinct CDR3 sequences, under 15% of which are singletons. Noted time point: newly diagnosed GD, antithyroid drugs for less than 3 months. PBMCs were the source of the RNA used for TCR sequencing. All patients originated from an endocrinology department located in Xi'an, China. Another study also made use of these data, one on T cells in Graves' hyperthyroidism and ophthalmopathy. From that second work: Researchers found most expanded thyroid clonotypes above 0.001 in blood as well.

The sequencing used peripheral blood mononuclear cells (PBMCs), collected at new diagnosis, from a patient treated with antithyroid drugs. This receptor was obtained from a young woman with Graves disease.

CDR3 protein: CASSEGPGDYNEQFF. As DNA, the CDR3 is TGTGCCAGCAGCGAGGGACCGGGGGACTACAATGAGCAGTTCTTC. The V and J genes are TRBV7-2 and TRBJ2-1; D perhaps matches TRBD2 (6 bases). The V gene's germline CDR1 is SGHTA and CDR2 FQGNSA. V was clipped by 5 bases and J by 3 bases, with 14 bases between them. The CDR3 is made up of 15 amino acids.